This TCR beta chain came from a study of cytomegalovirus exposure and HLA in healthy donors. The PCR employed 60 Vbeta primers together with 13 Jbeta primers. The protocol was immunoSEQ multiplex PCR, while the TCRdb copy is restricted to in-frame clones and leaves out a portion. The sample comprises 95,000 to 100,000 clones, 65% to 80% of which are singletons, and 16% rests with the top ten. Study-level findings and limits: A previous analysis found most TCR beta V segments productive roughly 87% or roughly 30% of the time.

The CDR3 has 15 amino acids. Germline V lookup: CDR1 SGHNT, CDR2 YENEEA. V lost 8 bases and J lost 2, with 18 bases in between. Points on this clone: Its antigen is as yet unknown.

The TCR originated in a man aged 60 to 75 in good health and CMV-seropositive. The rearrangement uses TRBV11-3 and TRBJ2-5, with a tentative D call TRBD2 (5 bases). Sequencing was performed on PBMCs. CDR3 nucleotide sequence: TGTGCCAGCCTACTCGTGGAGGAAGGGCAAGAGACCCAGTACTTC. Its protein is CASLLVEEGQETQYF.